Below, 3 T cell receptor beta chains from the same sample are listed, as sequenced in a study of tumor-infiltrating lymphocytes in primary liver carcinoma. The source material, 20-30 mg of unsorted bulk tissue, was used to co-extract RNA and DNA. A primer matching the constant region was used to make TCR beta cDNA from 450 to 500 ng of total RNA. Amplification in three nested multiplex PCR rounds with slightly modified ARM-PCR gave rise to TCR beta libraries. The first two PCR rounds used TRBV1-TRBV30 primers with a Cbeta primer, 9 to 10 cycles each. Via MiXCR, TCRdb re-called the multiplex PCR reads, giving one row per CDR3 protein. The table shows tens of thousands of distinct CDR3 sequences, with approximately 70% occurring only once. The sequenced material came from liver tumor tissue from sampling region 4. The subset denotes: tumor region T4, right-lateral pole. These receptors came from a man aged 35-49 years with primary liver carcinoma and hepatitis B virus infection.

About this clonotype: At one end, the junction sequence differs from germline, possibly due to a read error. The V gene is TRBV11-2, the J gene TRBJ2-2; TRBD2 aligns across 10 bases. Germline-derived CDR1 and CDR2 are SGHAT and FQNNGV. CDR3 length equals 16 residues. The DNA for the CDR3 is TGTGTCAGCAGCTTAGTGGCACTAGCGGGAACCGGGGAGGTGTTATTT. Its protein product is CVSSLVALAGTGEVLF.

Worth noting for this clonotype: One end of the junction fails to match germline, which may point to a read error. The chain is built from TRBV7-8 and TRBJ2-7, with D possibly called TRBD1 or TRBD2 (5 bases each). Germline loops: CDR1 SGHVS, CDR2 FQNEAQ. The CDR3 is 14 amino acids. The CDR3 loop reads CASSLIGESYEQYF. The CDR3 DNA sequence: TGTGCGAGCAGCTTAATAGGGGAGTCCTACGAGCAGTACTTC.

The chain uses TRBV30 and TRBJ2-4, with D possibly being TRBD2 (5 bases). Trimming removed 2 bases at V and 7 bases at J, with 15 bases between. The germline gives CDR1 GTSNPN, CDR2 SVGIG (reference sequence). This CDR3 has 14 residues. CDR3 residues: CAWSFGEEWNIQYF. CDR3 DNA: TGTGCCTGGAGTTTCGGGGAAGAGTGGAACATTCAGTACTTC.